The source of this T cell receptor beta chain is a study of shared clonotypes between healthy human individuals. Study results and caveats: Sorted-subset sequencing was shown by rarefaction to be incomplete despite large depth.

In germline, CDR1 is KGHSH, CDR2 LQKENI. This CDR3 has 15 residues. Trimming pared 6 bases from V and 5 bases from J, leaving 17 bases between. Comments on this clone: The antigen remains undetermined.

Clones were sequenced by immunoSEQ multiplex PCR, and TCRdb holds only the in-frame ones, with some missing. The data hold about 1.5 million clones, with under 99% observed a single time. The sequencing input was naive CD4+ T cells sorted from blood. Sample subset: CD45RA+ positively selected. The chain couples TRBV18 to TRBJ2-1; perhaps TRBD1 as D (6 bases). The receptor's source is a man aged 25-45 years in good health. CDR3 sequence reads: CASSLGGAADNEQFF. The DNA of the CDR3 is TGTGCCAGCTCGCTAGGGGGTGCGGCCGACAATGAGCAGTTCTTC.